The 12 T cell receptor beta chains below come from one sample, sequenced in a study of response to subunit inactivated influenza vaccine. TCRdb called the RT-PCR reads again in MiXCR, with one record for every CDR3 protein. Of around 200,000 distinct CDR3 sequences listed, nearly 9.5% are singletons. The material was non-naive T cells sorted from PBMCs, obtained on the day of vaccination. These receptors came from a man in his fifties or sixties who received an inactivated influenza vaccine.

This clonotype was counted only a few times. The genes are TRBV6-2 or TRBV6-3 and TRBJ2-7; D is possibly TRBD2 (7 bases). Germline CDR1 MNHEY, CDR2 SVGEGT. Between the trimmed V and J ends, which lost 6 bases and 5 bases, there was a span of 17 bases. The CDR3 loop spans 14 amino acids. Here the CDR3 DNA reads TGTGCCAGCAGGATGGCGGGGGCTTCGAACGAGCAGTACTTC. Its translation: CASRMAGASNEQYF.

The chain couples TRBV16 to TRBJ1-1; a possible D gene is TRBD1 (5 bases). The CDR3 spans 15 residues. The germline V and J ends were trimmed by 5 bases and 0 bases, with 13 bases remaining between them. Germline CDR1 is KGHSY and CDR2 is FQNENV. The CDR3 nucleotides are TGTGCCAGCAGCTCCGACAGTTCACTGAACACTGAAGCTTTCTTT. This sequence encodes CASSSDSSLNTEAFF.

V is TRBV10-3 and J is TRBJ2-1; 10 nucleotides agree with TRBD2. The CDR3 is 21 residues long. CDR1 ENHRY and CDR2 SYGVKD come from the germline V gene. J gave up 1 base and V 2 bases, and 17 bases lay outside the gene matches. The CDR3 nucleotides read TGTGCCATCAGTGAGCTAAATCCGGGACTAGCGAAGTTGACGTCCTACAATGAGCAGTTCTTC. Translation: CAISELNPGLAKLTSYNEQFF.

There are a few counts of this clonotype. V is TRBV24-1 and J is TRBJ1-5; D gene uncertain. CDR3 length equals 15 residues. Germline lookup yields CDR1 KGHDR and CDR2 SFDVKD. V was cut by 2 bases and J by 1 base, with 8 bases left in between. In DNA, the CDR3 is TGTGCCACCAGTGATTCCAGACGGAGCAATCAGCCCCAGCATTTT. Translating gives CATSDSRRSNQPQHF.

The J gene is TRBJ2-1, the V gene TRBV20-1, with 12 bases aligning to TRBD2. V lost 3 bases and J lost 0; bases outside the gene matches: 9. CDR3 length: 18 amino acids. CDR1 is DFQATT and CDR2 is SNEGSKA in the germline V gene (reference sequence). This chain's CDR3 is CSASSGLAGFLSYNEQFF. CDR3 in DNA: TGCAGTGCTAGTTCGGGACTAGCGGGCTTTCTCTCCTACAATGAGCAGTTCTTC.

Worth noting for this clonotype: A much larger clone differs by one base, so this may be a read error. The CDR3 loop reads CASSFLGQGGFNEQFF. DNA for the CDR3: TGTGCCAGCAGTTTCCTAGGACAGGGTGGGTTCAATGAGCAGTTCTTC. This sequence joins TRBV27 and TRBJ2-1, with 8 bases fitting TRBD1. V gave up 3 bases and J gave up 6 bases; unmatched junction bases: 10. This CDR3 has 16 residues. CDR1 and CDR2 from the germline V gene are MNHEY and SMNVEV (reference sequence).

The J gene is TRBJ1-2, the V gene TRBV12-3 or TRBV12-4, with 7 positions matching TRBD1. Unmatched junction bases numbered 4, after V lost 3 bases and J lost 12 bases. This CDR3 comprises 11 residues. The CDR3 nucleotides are TGTGCCAGCAGTTTCGACAGGGATCACACCTTC. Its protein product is CASSFDRDHTF.

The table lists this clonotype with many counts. CDR3 DNA: TGCAGTGCTAGCCCGGTTGCGGACACTGAAGCTTTCTTT. Residues: CSASPVADTEAFF. The chain combines TRBV20-1 with TRBJ1-1; no reliable D call. V dropped 3 bases and J dropped 3 bases, with 11 bases sitting between them. This CDR3 comprises 13 residues. Germline V gene sequence: CDR1 DFQATT, CDR2 SNEGSKA (reference sequence).

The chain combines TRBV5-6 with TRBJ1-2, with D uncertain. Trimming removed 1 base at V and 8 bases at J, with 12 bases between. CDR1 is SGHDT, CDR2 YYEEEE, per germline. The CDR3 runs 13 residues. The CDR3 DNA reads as TGTGCCAGCAGCTTGAAGAACTCGGGGGGCTACACCTTC. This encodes CASSLKNSGGYTF.

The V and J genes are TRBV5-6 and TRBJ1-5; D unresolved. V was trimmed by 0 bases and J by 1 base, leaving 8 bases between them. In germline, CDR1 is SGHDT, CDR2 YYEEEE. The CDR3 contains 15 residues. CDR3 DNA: TGTGCCAGCAGCTTGGGCGGAAGGAGCAATCAGCCCCAGCATTTT. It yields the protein CASSLGGRSNQPQHF.

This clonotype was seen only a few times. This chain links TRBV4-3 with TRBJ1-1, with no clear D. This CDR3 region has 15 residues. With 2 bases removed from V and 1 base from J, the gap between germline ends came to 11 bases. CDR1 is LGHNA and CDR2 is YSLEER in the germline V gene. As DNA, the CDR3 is TGCGCCAGCAGCCAATCCCGCTACGGGAACACTGAAGCTTTCTTT. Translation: CASSQSRYGNTEAFF.

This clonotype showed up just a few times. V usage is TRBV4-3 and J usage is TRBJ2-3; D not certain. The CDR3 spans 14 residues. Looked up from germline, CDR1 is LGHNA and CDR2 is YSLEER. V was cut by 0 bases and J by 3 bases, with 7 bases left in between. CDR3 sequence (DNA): TGCGCCAGCAGCCAAGATCTGAATACAGATACGCAGTATTTT. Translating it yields CASSQDLNTDTQYF.